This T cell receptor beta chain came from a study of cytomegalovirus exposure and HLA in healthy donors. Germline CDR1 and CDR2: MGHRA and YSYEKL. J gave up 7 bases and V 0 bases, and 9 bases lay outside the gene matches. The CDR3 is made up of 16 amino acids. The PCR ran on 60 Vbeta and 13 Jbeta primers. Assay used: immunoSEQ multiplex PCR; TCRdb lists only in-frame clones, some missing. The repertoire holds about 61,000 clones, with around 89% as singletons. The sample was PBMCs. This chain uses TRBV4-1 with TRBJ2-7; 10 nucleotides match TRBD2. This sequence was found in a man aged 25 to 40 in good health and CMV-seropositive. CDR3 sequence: CASSQDPSGRASEQYF. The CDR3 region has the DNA TGCGCCAGCAGCCAAGACCCCAGCGGGAGGGCCTCTGAGCAGTACTTC.